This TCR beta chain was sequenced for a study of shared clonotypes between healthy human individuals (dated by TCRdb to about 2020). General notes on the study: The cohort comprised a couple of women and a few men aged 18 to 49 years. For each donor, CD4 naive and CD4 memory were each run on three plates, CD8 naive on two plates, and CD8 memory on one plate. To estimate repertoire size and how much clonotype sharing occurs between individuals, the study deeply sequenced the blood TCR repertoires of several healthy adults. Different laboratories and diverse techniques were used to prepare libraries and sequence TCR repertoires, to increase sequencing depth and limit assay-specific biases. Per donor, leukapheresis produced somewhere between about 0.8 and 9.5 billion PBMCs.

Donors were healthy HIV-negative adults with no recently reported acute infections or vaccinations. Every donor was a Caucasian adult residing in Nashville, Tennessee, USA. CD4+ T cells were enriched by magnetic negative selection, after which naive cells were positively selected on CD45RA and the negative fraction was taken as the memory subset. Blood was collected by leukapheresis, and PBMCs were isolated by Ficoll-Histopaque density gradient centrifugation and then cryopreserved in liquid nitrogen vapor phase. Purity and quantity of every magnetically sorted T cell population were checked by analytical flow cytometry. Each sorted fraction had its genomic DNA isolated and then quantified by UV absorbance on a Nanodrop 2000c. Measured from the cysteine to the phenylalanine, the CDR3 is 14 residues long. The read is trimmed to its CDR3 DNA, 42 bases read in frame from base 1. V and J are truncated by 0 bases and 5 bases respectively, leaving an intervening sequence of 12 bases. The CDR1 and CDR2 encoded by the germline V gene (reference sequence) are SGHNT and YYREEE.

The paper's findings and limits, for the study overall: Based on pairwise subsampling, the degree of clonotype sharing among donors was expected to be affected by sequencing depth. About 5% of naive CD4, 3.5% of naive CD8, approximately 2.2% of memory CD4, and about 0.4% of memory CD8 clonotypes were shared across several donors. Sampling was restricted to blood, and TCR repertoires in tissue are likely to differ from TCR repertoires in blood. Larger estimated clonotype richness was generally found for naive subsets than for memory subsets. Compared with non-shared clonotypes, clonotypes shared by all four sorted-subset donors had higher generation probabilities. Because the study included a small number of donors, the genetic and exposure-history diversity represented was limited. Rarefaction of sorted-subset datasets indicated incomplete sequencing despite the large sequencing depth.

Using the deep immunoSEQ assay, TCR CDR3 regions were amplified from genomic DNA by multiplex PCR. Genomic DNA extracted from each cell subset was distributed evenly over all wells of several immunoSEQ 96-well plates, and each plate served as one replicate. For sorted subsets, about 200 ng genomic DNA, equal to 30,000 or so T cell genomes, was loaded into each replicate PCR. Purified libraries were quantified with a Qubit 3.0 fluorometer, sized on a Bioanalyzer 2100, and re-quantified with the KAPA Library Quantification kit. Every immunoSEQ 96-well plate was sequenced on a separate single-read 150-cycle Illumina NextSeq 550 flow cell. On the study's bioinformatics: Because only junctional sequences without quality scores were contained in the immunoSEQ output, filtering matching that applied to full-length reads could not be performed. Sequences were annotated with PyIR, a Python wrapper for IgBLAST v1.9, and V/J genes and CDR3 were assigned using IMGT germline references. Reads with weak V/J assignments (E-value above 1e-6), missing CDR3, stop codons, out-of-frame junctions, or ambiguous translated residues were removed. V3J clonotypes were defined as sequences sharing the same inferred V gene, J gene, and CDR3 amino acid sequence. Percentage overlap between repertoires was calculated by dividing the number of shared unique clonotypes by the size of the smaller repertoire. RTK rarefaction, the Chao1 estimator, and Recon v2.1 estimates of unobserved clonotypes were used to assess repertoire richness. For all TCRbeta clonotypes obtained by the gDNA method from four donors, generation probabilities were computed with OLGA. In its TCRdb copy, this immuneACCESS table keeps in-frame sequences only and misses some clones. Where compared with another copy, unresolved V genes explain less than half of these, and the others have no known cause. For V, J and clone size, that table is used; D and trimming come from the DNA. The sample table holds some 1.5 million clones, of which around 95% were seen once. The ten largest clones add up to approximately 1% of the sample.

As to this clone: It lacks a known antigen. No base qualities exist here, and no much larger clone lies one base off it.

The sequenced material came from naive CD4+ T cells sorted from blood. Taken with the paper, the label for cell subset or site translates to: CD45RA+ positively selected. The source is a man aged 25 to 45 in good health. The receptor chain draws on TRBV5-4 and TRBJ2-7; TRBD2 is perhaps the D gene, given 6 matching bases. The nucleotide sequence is TGTGCCAGCAGCTTGGAGACTAGTAGGAACGAGCAGTACTTC. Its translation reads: CASSLETSRNEQYF.